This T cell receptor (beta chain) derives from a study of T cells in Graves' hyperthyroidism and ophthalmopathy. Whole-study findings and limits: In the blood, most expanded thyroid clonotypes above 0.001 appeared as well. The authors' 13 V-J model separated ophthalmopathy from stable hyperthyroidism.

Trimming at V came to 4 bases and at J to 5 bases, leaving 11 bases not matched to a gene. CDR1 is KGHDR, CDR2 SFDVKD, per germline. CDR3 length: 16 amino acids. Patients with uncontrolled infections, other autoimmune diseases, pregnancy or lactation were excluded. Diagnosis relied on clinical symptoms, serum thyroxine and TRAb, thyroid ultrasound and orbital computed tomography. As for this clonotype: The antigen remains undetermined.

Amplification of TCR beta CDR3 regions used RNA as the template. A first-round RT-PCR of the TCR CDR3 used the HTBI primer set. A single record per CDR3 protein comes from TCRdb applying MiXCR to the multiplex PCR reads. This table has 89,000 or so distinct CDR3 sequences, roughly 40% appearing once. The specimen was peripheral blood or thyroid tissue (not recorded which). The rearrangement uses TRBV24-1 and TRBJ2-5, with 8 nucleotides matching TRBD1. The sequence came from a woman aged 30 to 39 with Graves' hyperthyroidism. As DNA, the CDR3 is TGTGCCACCAGTGACGTTACCGGGACAGGCCGGGAGACCCAGTACTTC. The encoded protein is CATSDVTGTGRETQYF.